These 30 T cell receptor beta chains came from one sample sequenced in a study of control samples from healthy donors and cancer patients. The data were produced by immunoSEQ multiplex PCR, yet TCRdb's version contains in-frame clones alone and is incomplete. The table records 110,000 to 150,000 clones, just under 95% of them present only once. The sample taken for sequencing was PBMCs. These receptors all come from a man aged 60 to 69 with colorectal cancer.

The chain couples TRBV3-1 (or the pseudogene TRBV3-2) to TRBJ2-3; D gene ambiguous. V was pared by 3 bases and J by 2 bases, with 3 bases between. CDR1 and CDR2 from the germline V gene are LGHDT and YNNKEL (reference sequence). The CDR3 length is 12 residues. DNA for the CDR3: TGTGCCAGCAGCCAGTACACAGATACGCAGTATTTT. Protein sequence: CASSQYTDTQYF.

The J gene is TRBJ2-1, the V gene TRBV5-1, with 14 bases fitting TRBD2. The germline gives CDR1 SGHRS, CDR2 YFSETQ. The CDR3 spans 16 residues. V gave up 2 bases and J gave up 7 bases; unmatched junction bases: 5. CDR3 loop: CASSLLTSGGANEQFF. The DNA for the CDR3 is TGCGCCAGCAGCTTACTGACTAGCGGGGGGGCGAATGAGCAGTTCTTC.

V usage is TRBV7-2 and J usage is TRBJ1-2; D ambiguous. V lost 5 bases and J lost 4, with 17 bases in between. The CDR3 is made up of 15 amino acids. The germline V gene encodes CDR1 SGHTA and CDR2 FQGNSA. CDR3 nucleotide sequence: TGTGCCAGCAGCGGTCAGTGGCTGCAAAGCTATGGCTACACCTTC. Encoded protein: CASSGQWLQSYGYTF.

This sequence joins TRBV5-1 and TRBJ1-2; D is possibly TRBD1 (6 bases). Germline V gene sequence: CDR1 SGHRS, CDR2 YFSETQ. The V gene lost 4 bases and the J gene lost 5 bases, with 18 bases spanning the gap. The CDR3 has 15 residues. CDR3 amino acids: CASSLSVTGNYGYTF. For the CDR3, the DNA is TGCGCCAGCAGCCTCTCCGTGACAGGCAATTATGGCTACACCTTC.

The chain has TRBV20-1 and TRBJ2-3, with D unclear. Germline loops: CDR1 DFQATT, CDR2 SNEGSKA (reference sequence). The CDR3 spans 13 residues. Trimming cost V 3 bases and J 4 bases, with 11 bases left between them. CDR3 sequence reads: CSASLHGADTQYF. The CDR3, as DNA: TGCAGTGCTAGTCTCCACGGAGCAGATACGCAGTATTTT.

With respect to this clone: Other DNA sequences in the same sample also yield this CDR3. The J gene is TRBJ1-1, the V gene TRBV3-1 (or the pseudogene TRBV3-2); the D is unclear. Germline values: CDR1 LGHDT, CDR2 YNNKEL (reference sequence). The CDR3 has 13 amino acids. The germline V and J ends were trimmed by 3 bases and 3 bases, with 8 bases remaining between them. CDR3 amino acids: CASSQGRDTEAFF. The CDR3 DNA reads TGTGCCAGCAGCCAGGGTAGGGACACTGAAGCTTTCTTT.

The chain joins TRBV15 to TRBJ2-5; possibly TRBD1 for D (6 bases). CDR1 is LNHNV, CDR2 YYDKDF, per germline (reference sequence). This CDR3 is built from 15 residues. Trimming took 9 bases from V and 2 from J, leaving 19 bases between them. CDR3 sequence reads: CATRTAGDFQETQYF. CDR3 nucleotides: TGTGCCACTAGAACGGCAGGGGATTTTCAAGAGACCCAGTACTTC.

This clone was recorded only once. The chain links TRBV2 to TRBJ1-2; TRBD1 agrees at 9 bases. Looked up from germline, CDR1 is SNHLY and CDR2 is FYNNEI. This CDR3 comprises 14 residues. V trimming: 8 bases; J trimming: 5 bases; junction bases outside the gene matches: 9. The CDR3 coding sequence is TGTGCCAGCGAGTCACAGGGGGCGCGGTATGGCTACACCTTC. It translates to CASESQGARYGYTF.

This sequence joins TRBV5-1 and TRBJ1-1, with 7 bases matching TRBD1. Germline V CDR1 and CDR2: SGHRS, YFSETQ. Trimming took 1 base from V and 1 from J; bases not matched to a gene: 16. The CDR3 is made up of 19 amino acids. CDR3 nucleotides: TGCGCCAGCAGCTTGCTCTCTGTGACAGGGACTAGGTCGAACACTGAAGCTTTCTTT. This gives the protein CASSLLSVTGTRSNTEAFF.

V usage is TRBV11-1 and J usage is TRBJ2-1; 14 bases map to TRBD2. Trimming at V came to 0 bases and at J to 6 bases, leaving 4 bases not matched to a gene. In germline, CDR1 is SGHAT, CDR2 FQDESV (reference sequence). There are 17 residues in the CDR3. The CDR3 sequence is CASSLATGLAGGNEQFF. In DNA, the CDR3 is TGTGCCAGCAGCTTAGCTACCGGACTAGCGGGGGGCAATGAGCAGTTCTTC. Based on the CDR3 plus reference TRBV11-1 and TRBJ2-1, the full variable domain is EAEVAQSPRYKITEKSQAVAFWCDPISGHATLYWYRQILGQGPELLVQFQDESVVDDSQLPKDRFSAERLKGVDSTLKIQPAELGDSAMYLCASSLATGLAGGNEQFFGPGTRLTVL.

This rearrangement joins TRBV3-1 (or the pseudogene TRBV3-2) to TRBJ2-1; 8 nucleotides match TRBD2. J lost 7 bases, V lost 1 base, and 9 bases had no gene match. Germline CDR1 reads LGHDT; CDR2 reads YNNKEL (reference sequence). The CDR3 is 16 residues long. The DNA of the CDR3 is TGTGCCAGCAGCCAAGGGTCAGCGGGGGCCCATAATGAGCAGTTCTTC. Amino acids: CASSQGSAGAHNEQFF.

The count of this clone is one. This chain uses TRBV2 with TRBJ2-3; D might be TRBD2 (6 bases). In germline, CDR1 is SNHLY, CDR2 FYNNEI. Between the trimmed V and J ends, which lost 9 bases and 1 base, there was a span of 14 bases. This CDR3 comprises 14 residues. CDR3 coding DNA: TGTGCCAGTCCGGAGGGGCCAGGCACAGATACGCAGTATTTT. It specifies CASPEGPGTDTQYF.

The chain carries TRBV27 and TRBJ2-6, with 8 bases fitting TRBD1. The length of the CDR3 is 17 residues. Germline V gene sequence: CDR1 MNHEY, CDR2 SMNVEV (reference sequence). J gave up 4 bases and V 2 bases, and 7 bases lay outside the gene matches. CDR3 coding DNA: TGTGCCAGCAGTTTAGGCAGGGGGCTATTGGGGGCCAACGTCCTGACTTTC. Translating it yields CASSLGRGLLGANVLTF.

This clone was seen a single time. The CDR3 DNA sequence: TGTGCCAGCAGCATGACCGGGACACCTGACCCTGGCTACACCTTC. Translation: CASSMTGTPDPGYTF. The rearrangement links TRBV9 to TRBJ1-2; a weak D match, TRBD1 (6 bases). This CDR3 region has 15 residues. Trimming shortened V by 4 bases and J by 7 bases, and 20 bases separated the two germline ends. Germline CDR1 reads SGDLS; CDR2 reads YYNGEE.

The rearrangement uses TRBV19 and TRBJ1-2; 8 positions match TRBD1. V was pared by 8 bases and J by 2 bases, with 7 bases of the junction left unmatched. Per the germline V gene, CDR1 is LNHDA and CDR2 is SQIVND (reference sequence). The CDR3 is 14 amino acids. The CDR3 loop reads CASGRGQGNYGYTF. The CDR3 bases are TGTGCCAGTGGTAGAGGACAGGGAAACTATGGCTACACCTTC.

This clone was seen many times. This CDR3 is also generated by other DNA sequences in the sample. The rearrangement joins TRBV12-3 or TRBV12-4 to TRBJ1-1, with D hard to call. The CDR3 runs to 12 residues. Trimming took 6 bases from V and 5 from J, leaving 10 bases between them. The CDR3 region is CASSLRRTEAFF. CDR3 in DNA: TGTGCCAGCAGCCTTCGTAGAACTGAAGCTTTCTTT.

The rearrangement links TRBV20-1 to TRBJ2-5, with TRBD2 matching 7 bases. The V and J ends lost 3 bases and 4 bases, in that order; junction bases with no gene match: 2. Germline V gene lookup returns CDR1 DFQATT and CDR2 SNEGSKA (reference sequence). This CDR3 comprises 12 residues. CDR3 nucleotide sequence: TGCAGTGCTAGTGGACTAGGAGAGACCCAGTACTTC. Amino acid sequence: CSASGLGETQYF.

The J gene is TRBJ1-1, the V gene TRBV27; D uncertain. The length of the CDR3 is 13 residues. V was shortened by 0 bases and J by 1 base, with 3 bases between the two germline ends. The germline CDR1 and CDR2 sequences are MNHEY and SMNVEV (reference sequence). The CDR3 loop is CASSLSWNTEAFF. CDR3 sequence (DNA): TGTGCCAGCAGTTTATCGTGGAACACTGAAGCTTTCTTT.

This clone was recorded only once. The V gene is TRBV6-6, the J gene TRBJ2-1, with D perhaps matching TRBD2 (6 bases). The CDR3 sequence is 13 residues long. The germline gives CDR1 MNHNY, CDR2 SVGAGI (reference sequence). Trimming pared 6 bases from V and 6 bases from J, leaving 12 bases between. The CDR3 protein is CASSPGTFNEQFF. The CDR3 DNA reads as TGTGCCAGCAGCCCCGGGACTTTCAATGAGCAGTTCTTC.

This chain joins TRBV7-6 and TRBJ2-1; 8 nucleotides line up with TRBD1. CDR1 and CDR2 (germline): SGHVS, FNYEAQ. V shed 5 bases, J shed 2 bases, and the junction held 5 bases outside the gene matches. This CDR3 spans 15 amino acids. CDR3 coding DNA: TGTGCCAGCAGCCCGCGGACAGGGACCTACAATGAGCAGTTCTTC. This encodes CASSPRTGTYNEQFF.

The count of this clone is one. V usage is TRBV18 and J usage is TRBJ2-1; TRBD1 matches 9 bases. V trimming: 6 bases; J trimming: 3 bases; junction bases outside the gene matches: 12. Germline CDR1 is KGHSH and CDR2 is LQKENI. The CDR3 consists of 17 residues. The CDR3 coding sequence is TGTGCCAGCTCCCCTCAGAGGGGACAGGGAGACTACAATGAGCAGTTCTTC. Protein product: CASSPQRGQGDYNEQFF.

CDR3 coding DNA: TGTGCCAGTAGCCGACGAGGGGACAGGGGGGATGGCTACACCTTC. This encodes CASSRRGDRGDGYTF. The chain uses TRBV19 and TRBJ1-2, with 11 bases aligning to TRBD1. V trimming: 6 bases; J trimming: 6 bases; junction bases outside the gene matches: 9. Looked up from germline, CDR1 is LNHDA and CDR2 is SQIVND (reference sequence). This CDR3 spans 15 amino acids.

The chain links TRBV3-1 (or the pseudogene TRBV3-2) to TRBJ1-1; no reliable D call. The CDR3 is 13 residues long. Germline lookup yields CDR1 LGHDT and CDR2 YNNKEL (reference sequence). Trimming pared 10 bases from V and 10 bases from J, leaving 22 bases between. The CDR3 bases are TGTGCCACCACCCAGGTTGGGGTCGGGAGAGCTTTCTTT. Translated: CATTQVGVGRAFF.

This chain joins TRBV5-1 and TRBJ2-3, with 7 bases lining up with TRBD1. The germline V gene has CDR1 SGHRS and CDR2 YFSETQ. V lost 5 bases to trimming and J lost 3 bases; unmatched junction nucleotides: 6. The CDR3 has 14 amino acids. CDR3 in DNA: TGCGCCAGCAGAACCGGGACAGCGACAGATACGCAGTATTTT. Its translation is CASRTGTATDTQYF.

The chain joins TRBV18 to TRBJ2-5, with D possibly TRBD2 on 7 matching bases. There are 15 residues in the CDR3. Germline V gene lookup returns CDR1 KGHSH and CDR2 LQKENI. Trimming shortened V by 3 bases and J by 5 bases, and 16 bases separated the two germline ends. The CDR3 loop is CASSPSTGGRETQYF. Here the CDR3 DNA reads TGTGCCAGCTCACCCTCTACGGGGGGCAGGGAGACCCAGTACTTC.

The CDR3 DNA reads TGTGCCAGCAGCTTCGACAGGGGGCATGGCTACACCTTC. Residues: CASSFDRGHGYTF. The rearrangement links TRBV7-2 to TRBJ1-2; the match to TRBD1 covers 10 bases. This CDR3 has 13 residues. CDR1 is SGHTA and CDR2 is FQGNSA in the germline V gene. J gave up 6 bases and V 3 bases, and 1 base lay outside the gene matches.

The rearrangement uses TRBV28 and TRBJ1-2, with a tentative D call TRBD1 (6 bases). The V end lost 7 bases, the J end lost 2 bases, and 8 bases lay between the germline ends. Germline loops: CDR1 MDHEN, CDR2 SYDVKM. The CDR3 consists of 12 residues. The CDR3 is CASTQGNYGYTF. CDR3 nucleotide sequence: TGTGCCAGCACACAGGGAAACTATGGCTACACCTTC.

This clone was detected only once. The chain uses TRBV27 and TRBJ1-1; D gene uncertain. V was shortened by 4 bases and J by 1 base, with 7 bases between the two germline ends. This CDR3 has 13 residues. Per the germline V gene, CDR1 is MNHEY and CDR2 is SMNVEV (reference sequence). The CDR3 DNA is TGTGCCAGCAGTTCACACGAGAACACTGAAGCTTTCTTT. Translation: CASSSHENTEAFF.

The chain is built from TRBV5-5 and TRBJ1-3; D uncertain. Trimming removed 0 bases from V and 0 bases from J, with 16 bases in between. Germline V lookup: CDR1 SGHKS, CDR2 YYEKEE (reference sequence). The CDR3 spans 18 residues. CDR3 sequence (DNA): TGTGCCAGCAGCTTGGAGCAGTCTGCTTCCTACTCTGGAAACACCATATATTTT. It translates to CASSLEQSASYSGNTIYF.

This chain links TRBV4-3 with TRBJ2-5, with a tentative D call TRBD1 (6 bases). Germline assignment: CDR1 LGHNA and CDR2 YSLEER. The CDR3 consists of 16 residues. V lost 3 bases and J lost 5, with 19 bases in between. CDR3 DNA: TGCGCCAGCAGCCACAGCTCCGGGACAATCGGTGAGACCCAGTACTTC. Protein product: CASSHSSGTIGETQYF.